The 9 T cell receptor beta chains below all came from one sample that was sequenced in a study of cytotoxic CD8 clonotypes in ibrutinib-treated CLL. Using immunoSEQ multiplex PCR, the repertoire was profiled, and TCRdb retains in-frame clones only, with some absent. The sample shows tens of thousands of clones, approximately 70% of them seen only once. This specimen was PBMCs, taken after 12 months of ibrutinib treatment. These receptors came from a human donor with chronic lymphocytic leukemia.

This chain joins TRBV9 and TRBJ2-5, with a possible D match to TRBD1 (6 bases). The CDR3 contains 15 residues. Trimming took off 0 bases at V and 4 bases at J, with 13 bases between the two ends. Germline lookup yields CDR1 SGDLS and CDR2 YYNGEE. The CDR3 reads CASSVAPQGRETQYF. The CDR3, as DNA: TGTGCCAGCAGCGTAGCTCCACAGGGTCGAGAGACCCAGTACTTC.

V and J are TRBV27 and TRBJ2-5, with 11 nucleotides matching TRBD2. The CDR3 is 13 residues long. Per germline, CDR1 MNHEY and CDR2 SMNVEV (reference sequence). Trimming took 5 bases from V and 11 from J; bases not matched to a gene: 7. The DNA for the CDR3 is TGTGCCAGCAGTCCTAGGACTAGCGGGCCTCAGTACTTC. Its translation: CASSPRTSGPQYF.

The chain is built from TRBV6-6 and TRBJ2-5, with 14 positions matching TRBD2. Germline V CDR1 and CDR2: MNHNY, SVGAGI (reference sequence). The V and J ends lost 6 bases and 5 bases, in that order; junction bases with no gene match: 8. The CDR3 runs to 16 residues. The CDR3 loop is CASRLTSGRAGETQYF. The CDR3 DNA sequence: TGTGCCAGCAGACTGACTAGCGGGAGGGCCGGGGAGACCCAGTACTTC.

The chain links TRBV9 to TRBJ2-3, with 8 positions matching TRBD1. This CDR3 is built from 16 residues. Germline loops: CDR1 SGDLS, CDR2 YYNGEE. V was clipped by 0 bases and J by 3 bases; unmatched bases: 6. CDR3 bases: TGTGCCAGCAGCGTAGAGGGTGGACAGGGAACAGATACGCAGTATTTT. It yields the protein CASSVEGGQGTDTQYF.

In its sample, this clone was seen a few times. The chain has TRBV15 and TRBJ2-7, with 7 nucleotides matching TRBD1. The germline V gene encodes CDR1 LNHNV and CDR2 YYDKDF (reference sequence). The CDR3 extends over 13 amino acids. The V segment lost 4 bases and the J segment 1 base; nucleotides outside the gene matches: 1. CDR3 residues: CATSTRGSYEQYF. DNA for the CDR3: TGTGCCACCAGCACCAGGGGGTCCTACGAGCAGTACTTC.

V and J are TRBV7-8 and TRBJ1-4; D is uncertain. V lost 0 bases to trimming and J lost 7 bases, with 12 bases between them. Germline CDR1 is SGHVS and CDR2 is FQNEAQ. CDR3 length equals 15 residues. The CDR3 spells CASSLAWGLGEKLFF. CDR3 bases: TGTGCCAGCAGCTTAGCTTGGGGTTTGGGTGAAAAACTGTTTTTT.

The rearrangement uses TRBV29-1 and TRBJ2-7; TRBD1 matches 8 bases. Germline V lookup: CDR1 SQVTM, CDR2 ANQGSEA. J gave up 3 bases and V 4 bases, and 2 bases lay outside the gene matches. CDR3 length: 12 residues. The CDR3 bases are TGCAGCGTTGGTACAGGGGGCTACGAGCAGTACTTC. As protein: CSVGTGGYEQYF.

The J gene is TRBJ1-4, the V gene TRBV7-9, with 10 bases fitting TRBD1. The CDR3 covers 14 residues. CDR1 and CDR2 (germline): SEHNR, FQNEAQ (reference sequence). V was pared by 4 bases and J by 5 bases, with 1 base of the junction left unmatched. The CDR3 loop reads CASSWGQGNEKLFF. In DNA, the CDR3 is TGTGCCAGCAGCTGGGGACAGGGGAATGAAAAACTGTTTTTT.

The chain links TRBV5-6 to TRBJ2-3; D gene unclear. In germline, CDR1 is SGHDT, CDR2 YYEEEE. V lost 0 bases and J lost 0, with 8 bases in between. The CDR3 is made up of 15 amino acids. CDR3 sequence (DNA): TGTGCCAGCAGCTTGGCCGGTAGGAGCACAGATACGCAGTATTTT. Protein product: CASSLAGRSTDTQYF.